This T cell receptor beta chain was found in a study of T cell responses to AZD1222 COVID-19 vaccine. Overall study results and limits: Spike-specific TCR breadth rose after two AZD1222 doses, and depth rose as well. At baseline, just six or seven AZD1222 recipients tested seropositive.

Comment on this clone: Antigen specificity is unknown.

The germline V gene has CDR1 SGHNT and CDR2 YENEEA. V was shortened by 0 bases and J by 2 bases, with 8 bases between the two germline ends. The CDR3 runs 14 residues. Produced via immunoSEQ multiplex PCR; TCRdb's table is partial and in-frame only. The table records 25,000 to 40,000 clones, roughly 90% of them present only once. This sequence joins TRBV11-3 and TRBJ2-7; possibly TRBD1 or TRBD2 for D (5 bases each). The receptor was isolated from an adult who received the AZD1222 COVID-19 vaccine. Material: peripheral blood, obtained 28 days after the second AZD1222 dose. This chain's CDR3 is CASSLDGATYEQYF. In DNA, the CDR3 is TGTGCCAGCAGCTTAGACGGGGCCACCTACGAGCAGTACTTC.